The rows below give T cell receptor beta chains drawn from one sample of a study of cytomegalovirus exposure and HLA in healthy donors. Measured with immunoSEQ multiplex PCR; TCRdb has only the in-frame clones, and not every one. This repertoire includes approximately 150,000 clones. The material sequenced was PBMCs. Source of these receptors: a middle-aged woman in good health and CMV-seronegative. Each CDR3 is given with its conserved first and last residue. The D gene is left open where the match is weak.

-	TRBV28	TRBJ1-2	CASTQGGGRNYGYTF	TGTGCCAGCACTCAGGGAGGGGGGCGGAACTATGGCTACACCTTC
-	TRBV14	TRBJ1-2	CASSQVNARSYGYTF	TGTGCCAGCAGCCAAGTCAATGCTAGGAGCTATGGCTACACCTTC
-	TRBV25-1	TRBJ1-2	CASSEYGRNYGYTF	TGTGCCAGCAGTGAATACGGCAGGAACTATGGCTACACCTTC
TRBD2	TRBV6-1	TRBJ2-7	CASSGGTSGGVYEQYF	TGTGCCAGCAGTGGGGGGACTAGCGGGGGGGTCTACGAGCAGTACTTC
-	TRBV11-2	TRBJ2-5	CASSLATGGETQYF	TGTGCCAGCAGCTTAGCTACAGGTGGAGAGACCCAGTACTTC
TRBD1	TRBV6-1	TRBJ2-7	CASRGQGARYEQYF	TGTGCCAGCAGGGGACAGGGGGCGCGGTACGAGCAGTACTTC
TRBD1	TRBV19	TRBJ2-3	CASRPGQGTRVTQYF	TGTGCCAGTAGGCCGGGACAGGGGACCCGAGTGACGCAGTATTTT
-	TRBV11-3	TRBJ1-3	CASSLTSGLAGNTIYF	TGTGCCAGCAGCTTAACCTCGGGGTTAGCTGGAAACACCATATATTTT
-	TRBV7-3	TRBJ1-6	CASSFDGHSYNSPLHF	TGTGCCAGCAGCTTTGACGGACACTCCTATAATTCACCCCTCCACTTT
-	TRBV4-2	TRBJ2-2	CASSQESRRRDTGELFF	TGTGCCAGCAGCCAAGAAAGTCGGCGCAGGGACACCGGGGAGCTGTTTTTT
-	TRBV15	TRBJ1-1	CATSRDPGLNTEAFF	TGTGCCACCAGCAGAGATCCAGGATTGAACACTGAAGCTTTCTTT
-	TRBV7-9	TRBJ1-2	CASSLYPPNLIREGYGYTF	TGTGCCAGCAGCTTATATCCCCCTAACTTAATACGGGAAGGCTATGGCTACACCTTC
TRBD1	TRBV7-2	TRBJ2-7	CASSLDSRDSFAYEQYF	TGTGCCAGCAGCTTAGACTCACGGGACAGCTTTGCCTACGAGCAGTACTTC
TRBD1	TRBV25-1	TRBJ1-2	CASTRTGEGYGYTF	TGTGCCAGCACCCGGACAGGGGAGGGCTATGGCTACACCTTC
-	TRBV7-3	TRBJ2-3	CASSQELTDTQYF	TGTGCCAGCAGCCAGGAACTCACAGATACGCAGTATTTT
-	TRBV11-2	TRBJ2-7	CASSLAIDYEQYF	TGTGCCAGCAGCTTAGCTATCGATTACGAGCAGTACTTC
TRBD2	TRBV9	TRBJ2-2	CASSLQSSGANTGELFF	TGTGCCAGCAGCCTACAATCTAGCGGGGCGAACACCGGGGAGCTGTTTTTT